This T cell receptor (beta chain) originates from a study of post-analysis software for immune sequencing data. Broader study findings: People with multiple sclerosis had a significantly lower normalized Chao1 diversity than controls did. Patients showed TRBV5-6, TRBV5-1 and TRBV20-1 among several TRBV segments more frequent than in controls. Samples from a shared batch, those prepared together, strongly co-clustered by F measure.

Unique molecular identifiers tagged the TCR beta cDNA libraries. TCRdb passed the PCR reads through MiXCR, listing each CDR3 protein once. The sample consists of a few hundred thousand distinct CDR3 sequences, roughly 45% of them appearing once. The CDR3 length is 14 residues. Trimming took 4 bases from V and 0 from J, leaving 11 bases between them. Germline loops: CDR1 SGDLS, CDR2 YYNGEE. A few counts support this clonotype. Its target is unknown. The J gene is TRBJ2-7, the V gene TRBV9; D may be TRBD1 or TRBD2 (5 bases each). The specimen sequenced was blood. This clonotype was sampled from a girl aged 5-17 years with multiple sclerosis. The CDR3 region is CASSPWGSSYEQYF. As DNA, the CDR3 is TGTGCCAGCAGCCCTTGGGGGAGCTCCTACGAGCAGTACTTC.